This TCR beta chain originates from a study of regulatory T cells in long-lasting Graves disease. Study-level results: Persistent disease was characterized by preferential usage of TRBV28, TRBJ1-2 and TRBJ2-5.

Time point: newly diagnosed GD, antithyroid drugs for less than 3 months. Extracted RNA from PBMCs served as the source of the TCR library. EDTA tubes received about 8.2 milliliters of drawn peripheral blood. Arm-PCR with iRepertoire HTBI primers amplified the CDR3 regions for these TCR beta libraries. TCRdb passed the multiplex PCR reads through MiXCR, listing each CDR3 protein once. The data hold about 220,000 distinct CDR3 sequences, with 15% to 20% observed a single time. This clonotype has at least ten counts. Antigen: not known. CDR3 length equals 13 residues. Germline V gives CDR1 SNHLY, CDR2 FYNNEI. Trimming shortened V by 7 bases and J by 14 bases, and 21 bases separated the two germline ends. These data were also reused for a study on T cells in Graves' hyperthyroidism and ophthalmopathy. As reported in that work: Subjects aged 18 to 65 presented with newly diagnosed hyperthyroidism of less than 2 months' duration. The HTBI primer set was used in a first-round RT-PCR of the TCR CDR3.

The chain joins TRBV2 to TRBJ2-1, with D tentatively TRBD1 or TRBD2 (5 bases each). This TCR was sampled from a young woman with Graves disease. Sequences were derived from peripheral blood mononuclear cells (PBMCs), sampled at new diagnosis, from a patient treated with antithyroid drugs. CDR3 region: CASTKGTVTREFF. The CDR3 DNA sequence: TGTGCCAGCACGAAGGGGACCGTTACCAGGGAGTTCTTC.